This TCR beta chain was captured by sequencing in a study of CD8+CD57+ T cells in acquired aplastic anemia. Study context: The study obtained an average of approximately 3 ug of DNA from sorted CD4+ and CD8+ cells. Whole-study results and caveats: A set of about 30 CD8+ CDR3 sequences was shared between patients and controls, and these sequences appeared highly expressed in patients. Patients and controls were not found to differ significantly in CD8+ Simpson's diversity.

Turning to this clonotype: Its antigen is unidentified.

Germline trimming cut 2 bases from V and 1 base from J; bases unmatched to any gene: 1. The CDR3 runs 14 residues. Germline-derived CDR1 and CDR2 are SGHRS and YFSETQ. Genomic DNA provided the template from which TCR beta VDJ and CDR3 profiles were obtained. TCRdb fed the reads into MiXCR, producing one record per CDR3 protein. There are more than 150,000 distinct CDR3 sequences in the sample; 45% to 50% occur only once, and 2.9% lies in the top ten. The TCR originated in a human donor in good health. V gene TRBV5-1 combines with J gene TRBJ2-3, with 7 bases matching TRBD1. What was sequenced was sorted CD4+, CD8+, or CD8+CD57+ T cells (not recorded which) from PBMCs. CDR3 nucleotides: TGCGCCAGCAGCTTTACAGGGGGCACAGATACGCAGTATTTT. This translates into CASSFTGGTDTQYF.